The 4 T cell receptor beta chains reported below all come from one sample, sequenced in a study of glioma-infiltrating T cells. Amplification of TCR alpha and beta CDR3 regions from RNA used iRepertoire nested multiplex PCR. TCRdb independently ran MiXCR on the multiplex PCR reads; one entry per CDR3 protein. The sample lists 95,000 to 150,000 distinct CDR3 sequences, 23% occurring once. Sequenced input: glioma tissue, nonneoplastic brain tissue, or PBMCs (not recorded which). These receptors came from a human donor with low-grade glioma or glioblastoma, undergoing nonglioma brain surgery, or in good health (not recorded which).

CDR3 coding DNA: TGTGCCAGCAGCCTAGCAGAGGGCGATAATCAGCCCCAGCATTTT. Residues: CASSLAEGDNQPQHF. V is TRBV28 and J is TRBJ1-5, with D unresolved. Trimming pared 6 bases from V and 4 bases from J, leaving 16 bases between. The CDR3 loop spans 15 amino acids. The germline V gene encodes CDR1 MDHEN and CDR2 SYDVKM.

This clonotype was seen at least ten times. This rearrangement joins TRBV4-1 to TRBJ2-2; D could derive from TRBD1 or TRBD2 (5 bases each). This CDR3 has 16 residues. Trimming stripped 1 base from V and 3 bases from J, with 12 bases between. Germline assignment: CDR1 MGHRA and CDR2 YSYEKL. This CDR3 reads CASSQGGGLYTGELFF. The CDR3 DNA follows: TGCGCCAGCAGCCAAGGGGGCGGGCTATACACCGGGGAGCTGTTTTTT.

This clonotype was seen at least ten times. The rearrangement links TRBV2 to TRBJ1-1; D is undetermined. The CDR3 is made up of 12 amino acids. The V end was cut by 8 bases, the J end by 4 bases, with 11 bases between. The V gene's germline CDR1 is SNHLY and CDR2 FYNNEI. This CDR3 reads CASGPYCTEAFF. The CDR3 DNA sequence: TGTGCCAGCGGCCCCTACTGCACTGAAGCTTTCTTT.

The rearrangement joins TRBV3-1 to TRBJ2-5, with no clear D. The germline CDR1 and CDR2 sequences are LGHDT and YNNKEL (reference sequence). The CDR3 spans 16 residues. V was trimmed by 0 bases and J by 2 bases, leaving 13 bases between them. The CDR3 here is CASSQDLGHEQETQYF. CDR3 nucleotide sequence: TGTGCCAGCAGCCAAGATCTTGGGCACGAACAAGAGACCCAGTACTTC.